The present entry profiles one TCR beta chain with its context. This sample stems from a study of shared clonotypes between healthy human individuals. Terminally differentiated effector memory CD45RA+ cells were excluded from the naive CD8 cells, which were CD45RO-negative and positively selected for CCR7. The data were produced by immunoSEQ multiplex PCR, yet TCRdb's version contains in-frame clones alone and is incomplete. The table has around 2.1 million clones, about 93% seen once; the top ten hold around 1.7%. This CDR3 has 16 residues. Looked up from germline, CDR1 is SEHNR and CDR2 is FQNEAQ (reference sequence). With 6 bases clipped from V and 4 bases from J, the junction kept 11 bases outside the gene matches.

The J gene is TRBJ2-1, the V gene TRBV7-9; 8 bases fit TRBD1. The clonotype comes from a man younger than 35 in good health. Some clones in this sample may be carry-over from other donors' samples. Input material: naive CD8+ T cells from PBMCs. The CDR3, as DNA: TGTGCCAGCAGGTCAGAAAGGGACAGGAGATACAATGAGCAGTTCTTC. This sequence encodes CASRSERDRRYNEQFF.